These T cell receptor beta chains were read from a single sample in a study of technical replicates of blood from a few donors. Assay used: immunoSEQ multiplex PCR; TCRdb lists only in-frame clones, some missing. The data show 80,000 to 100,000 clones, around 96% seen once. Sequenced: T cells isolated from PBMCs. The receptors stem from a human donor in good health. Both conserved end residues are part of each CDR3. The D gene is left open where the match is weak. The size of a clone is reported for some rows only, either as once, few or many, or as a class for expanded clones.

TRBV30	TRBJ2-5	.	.	CAWGLNQETQYF	TGTGCCTGGGGGCTAAATCAGGAGACCCAGTACTTC
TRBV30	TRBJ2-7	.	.	CAWAQRGVYEQYF	TGTGCCTGGGCCCAGCGAGGAGTCTACGAGCAGTACTTC
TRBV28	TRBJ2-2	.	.	CASRSGGELFF	TGTGCCAGCAGAAGCGGCGGGGAGCTGTTTTTT
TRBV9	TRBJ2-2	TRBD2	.	CASSVDLLWRGAPNTGELFF	TGTGCCAGCAGCGTAGATCTTCTTTGGCGGGGGGCCCCGAACACCGGGGAGCTGTTTTTT
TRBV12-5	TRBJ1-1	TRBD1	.	CASGNRQGGAEAFF	TGTGCTAGTGGTAATCGACAGGGTGGCGCTGAAGCTTTCTTT
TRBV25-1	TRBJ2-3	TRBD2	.	CASSGPGGGSRPDTQYF	TGTGCCAGCAGTGGACCGGGGGGGGGAAGTAGACCAGATACGCAGTATTTT
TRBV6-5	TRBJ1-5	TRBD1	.	CASSEQGRQPQHF	TGTGCCAGCAGTGAACAGGGGCGTCAGCCCCAGCATTTT
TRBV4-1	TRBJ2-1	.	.	CASSQEAYEQFF	TGCGCCAGCAGCCAAGAAGCATATGAGCAGTTCTTC
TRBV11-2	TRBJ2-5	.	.	CASSLNYREETQYF	TGTGCCAGCAGCTTAAATTACAGGGAAGAGACCCAGTACTTC
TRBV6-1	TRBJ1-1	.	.	CASRQGQNTEAFF	TGTGCCAGCAGACAGGGCCAGAACACTGAAGCTTTCTTT
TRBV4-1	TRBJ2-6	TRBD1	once	CASSQWGQGSSGANVLTF	TGCGCCAGCAGCCAATGGGGACAGGGATCTTCTGGGGCCAACGTCCTGACTTTC